These 8 T cell receptor beta chains originate from one sample sequenced in a study of blood T cell repertoires in COVID-19. Here immunoSEQ multiplex PCR was the method, and the copy in TCRdb shows in-frame clones only, minus some. The sample consists of 150,000 to 200,000 clones, approximately 92% of them appearing once. Sequencing was performed on PBMCs or T cells enriched from blood (not recorded which). The receptors stem from a woman in her 40s with acute COVID-19.

This chain connects TRBV6-5 to TRBJ1-2; 9 positions match TRBD1. The CDR3 runs to 13 residues. Looked up from germline, CDR1 is MNHEY and CDR2 is SVGAGI. V shed 6 bases and J 5 bases; nucleotides not matched to a gene: 4. CDR3 nucleotide sequence: TGTGCCAGCAGCCTGGACAGGGGTTATGGCTACACCTTC. This gives the protein CASSLDRGYGYTF.

Written as DNA, the CDR3 is TGTGCCAGCAGTCCCCCCCAGGGGAAAGCTTTCTTT. This codes for CASSPPQGKAFF. This chain links TRBV9 with TRBJ1-1; D is possibly TRBD1 (6 bases). Between the trimmed V and J ends, which lost 5 bases and 9 bases, there was a span of 14 bases. Looked up from germline, CDR1 is SGDLS and CDR2 is YYNGEE. CDR3 size: 12 residues.

The chain uses TRBV27 and TRBJ1-2; 8 bases are shared with TRBD1. CDR1 and CDR2 from the germline V gene are MNHEY and SMNVEV (reference sequence). Germline trimming cut 5 bases from V and 4 bases from J; bases unmatched to any gene: 9. The CDR3 totals 15 residues. This CDR3 reads CASSQRAGGSYGYTF. The DNA of the CDR3 is TGTGCCAGCAGTCAAAGGGCAGGGGGCAGCTATGGCTACACCTTC.

The genes are TRBV13 and TRBJ2-5; TRBD2 matches at 14 bases. CDR1 is PRHDT and CDR2 is FYEKMQ in the germline V gene (reference sequence). This CDR3 has 17 residues. V dropped 5 bases and J dropped 6; count of bases not matched to a gene: 11. The CDR3 DNA sequence: TGTGCCAGCAGCGCCCCCCCCGGGACTAGCGGGGGACAGACCCAGTACTTC. This gives the protein CASSAPPGTSGGQTQYF.

V and J are TRBV19 and TRBJ1-1; weak D call: TRBD1 (6 bases). CDR1 and CDR2 from the germline V gene are LNHDA and SQIVND (reference sequence). This CDR3 comprises 15 residues. With 6 bases removed from V and 0 bases from J, the gap between germline ends came to 14 bases. The CDR3 loop reads CASRPDSAMNTEAFF. CDR3 nucleotides: TGTGCCAGTAGGCCGGACAGTGCGATGAACACTGAAGCTTTCTTT.

V gene TRBV18 combines with J gene TRBJ1-2; 8 bases match TRBD1. Germline CDR1 reads KGHSH; CDR2 reads LQKENI. The CDR3 has 15 residues. Germline trimming cut 1 base from V and 6 bases from J; bases unmatched to any gene: 7. DNA of the CDR3: TGTGCCAGCTCACCACTGGACAGGGTTAAGAATGGCTACACCTTC. Translating gives CASSPLDRVKNGYTF.

V usage is TRBV5-6 and J usage is TRBJ2-5, with 7 bases matching TRBD1. V was clipped by 0 bases and J by 2 bases; unmatched bases: 4. The CDR3 covers 15 residues. Germline-derived CDR1 and CDR2 are SGHDT and YYEEEE. The CDR3 loop reads CASSLGGGGQETQYF. CDR3 DNA sequence: TGTGCCAGCAGCTTGGGAGGGGGCGGTCAAGAGACCCAGTACTTC.

The chain employs TRBV19 and TRBJ1-1, with 7 bases fitting TRBD1. This CDR3 is built from 13 residues. With V trimmed by 9 bases and J by 7 bases, 11 bases remained unmatched. Germline V CDR1 and CDR2: LNHDA, SQIVND (reference sequence). The CDR3 DNA sequence: TGTGCCAGCCGAAAAACAGGGGCGGATGAAGCTTTCTTT. It translates to CASRKTGADEAFF.